Included here is one T cell receptor (beta chain) sequence, with context. Its target antigen remains unknown. Base qualities are not recorded, but no much larger clone differs from it by a single base. For deep sequencing, each PBMC sample was run in six replicates, with libraries mostly built from 450 to 550 ng of input genomic DNA. Following the manufacturer's instructions, the team built TCRbeta libraries using the immunoSEQ hsTCRbeta kit. The finished libraries were brought together in one pool at roughly 2.7 nM, which was then read using an Illumina NovaSeq 6000 S4 flow cell. In the authors' own workflow: The immunoSEQ Analyzer handled quality control and preprocessing of the raw data. The analysis was restricted to productive rearrangements, with each unique CDR3 amino acid sequence defining a clonotype. Repertoire clonality was estimated as the Gini-Simpson index, which was computed with the R package tcR. Gini indices were compared with Student's t test, and associations with tumor size change were assessed by Pearson correlation. TCRdb stores this immuneACCESS table with in-frame sequences only. Part of the clones is absent; in the studies checked, under half of the shortfall reflects unresolved V genes, and no reason is known for the rest. Clone size and the V and J calls come from that table; the DNA yielded D and trimming. Within this sample are some 33,000 clones, with around four fifths of them counted one time only. The top ten clonotypes cover nearly 3.5% of the sample.

The data belong to a study of neoadjuvant anti-PD-1 for oral cavity cancer (dated by TCRdb to 2020 to 2022). Background for the entire study: Patients mostly received three to four biweekly doses of nivolumab at 3 mg/kg before curative-intent surgical resection. Under RECIST 1.1, patients with complete response, partial response or stable disease were classed as responders, and patients with progression were classed as non-responders. Patients without progression received a fourth nivolumab dose around day 43 and underwent definitive surgical resection on days 50-56. The parent correlative cohort had 12 to 13 patients and a response rate of over 25%. The paper's findings and limits, for the study overall: Higher pretreatment blood Treg/Th17 ratios correlated with higher pretreatment blood TCRbeta clonality and lower post-treatment tumor TCRbeta clonality. After neoadjuvant nivolumab, T cell clonality (Gini index) in PBMCs was significantly higher in non-responders than in responders. Only three patients per response group were included in the TCR analyses, and larger cohorts for validation were called for by the authors.

The sample's time point label, decoded: after neoadjuvant nivolumab, at surgical resection. Patients had been newly diagnosed with stage II-IVA oral cavity squamous cell carcinoma, and no prior systemic or radiation treatment had been given to the patients. The cohort consisted of patients with HPV-negative, locally advanced oral cavity squamous cell carcinoma. Peripheral blood mononuclear cells were analyzed directly and were not maintained or expanded in culture. Samples were obtained from a longitudinal correlative study of a single-arm phase II trial of neoadjuvant nivolumab in oral cavity squamous cell carcinoma. Subject-matched pre- and post-treatment PBMCs and tumors from three responders and three non-responders underwent genomic DNA-based TCRbeta sequencing. Peripheral blood mononuclear cells were drawn once before nivolumab treatment and a second time after treatment, when surgery took place. The Maxwell RSC DNA from Cells kit was used to extract genomic DNA from PBMCs.

Taken from the germline V gene (reference sequence), the CDR1 and CDR2 loops are LNHDA and SQIVND. The CDR3, cysteine through phenylalanine, is 13 amino acids long. Just the 39-base CDR3 DNA is kept, in frame starting at base 1. V loses 6 bases of germline sequence and J loses 3 bases, and the interval between the two ends is 11 bases. The sample consisted of PBMCs, taken after nivolumab (anti-PD-1) treatment. This receptor chain uses TRBV19 and TRBJ1-2, with the D gene not confidently named. This receptor was obtained from a person between 40 and 85 years old with oral cavity squamous cell carcinoma. The CDR3 in this case is CASRTPPDYGYTF. The DNA sequence is as follows: TGTGCCAGTAGGACCCCGCCTGACTATGGCTACACCTTC. Where the CDR3 stops, the reference TRBV19 and TRBJ1-2 genes take over; the full variable domain is DGGITQSPKYLFRKEGQNVTLSCEQNLNHDAMYWYRQDPGQGLRLIYYSQIVNDFQKGDIAEGYSVSREKKESFPLTVTSAQKNPTAFYLCASRTPPDYGYTFGSGTRLTVV.